The source of this TCR beta chain is a study of T cell clusters in autoimmune cytopenias. Germline V lookup: CDR1 MNHNS, CDR2 SASEGT. The CDR3 has 14 amino acids. Some 40,000 genome equivalents of blood DNA were amplified for TRB. Of note for this clonotype: Its antigen is unknown.

Multiplex touch-down PCR amplified TRB using TRB-A and TRB-B pools in one tube. TCRdb reprocessed the multiplex PCR reads, with one entry per CDR3 protein and no DNA. The listing records under 8,500 distinct CDR3 sequences. Overall study findings and caveats: Clustering suggested that physiological T cell clusters were missing in primary autoimmune cytopenia patients. TRB repertoire shifts in secondary cytopenia and chronic lymphocytic leukemia mostly reflected lymphoma, not autoimmunity.

Sequencing was carried out using peripheral blood. The chain uses TRBV6-1 and TRBJ1-6; TCRdb's assignment of TRBD1 cannot be checked, as there is no DNA. The sequence derives from a human donor with an autoimmune cytopenia or autoimmune hepatitis (not recorded which). This CDR3 reads CASTSRGRNSPLHF.